A single sample gave rise to the 12 T cell receptor beta chains below, sequenced in a study of blood T cell repertoires in COVID-19. Measured with immunoSEQ multiplex PCR; TCRdb has only the in-frame clones, and not every one. The data contain roughly 240,000 clones, 75% to 85% of them singletons. Sample: peripheral blood. These TCRs come from a woman in her 70s with acute or convalescent COVID-19.

The CDR3 sequence is CASSVSPTGGDTEAFF. DNA for the CDR3: TGTGCCAGCAGCGTATCCCCGACAGGGGGGGACACTGAAGCTTTCTTT. The V call is TRBV9, the J call TRBJ1-1; TRBD1 matches 9 bases. Germline trimming cut 1 base from V and 3 bases from J; bases unmatched to any gene: 7. From germline, CDR1 is SGDLS and CDR2 YYNGEE. The CDR3 length is 16 residues.

This clone was seen more than once but under ten times. This chain links TRBV10-3 with TRBJ2-3, with 8 bases matching TRBD1. V lost 5 bases, J lost 3 bases, and 7 bases stayed unmatched. Germline V CDR1 and CDR2: ENHRY, SYGVKD. There are 15 residues in the CDR3. Written as DNA, the CDR3 is TGTGCCATCAGTTTCAGGGGGCGAGGGACAGATACGCAGTATTTT. The encoded protein is CAISFRGRGTDTQYF.

This chain links TRBV5-1 with TRBJ2-7, with 11 bases identical to TRBD1. CDR1 SGHRS and CDR2 YFSETQ come from the germline V gene. There are 15 residues in the CDR3. The junction had 9 bases not matched to a gene; V was cut back by 4 bases and J by 6 bases. For the CDR3, the DNA is TGCGCCAGCAGCAACCTCCTCGGGACAGGGGGCGAGCAGTACTTC. This codes for CASSNLLGTGGEQYF.

The chain carries TRBV23-1 and TRBJ2-7; TRBD1 might be the D (6 bases). TRBV23-1 is classed as an ORF, of uncertain function. Trimming took 1 base from V and 2 from J, leaving 18 bases between them. The CDR3 totals 17 residues. The CDR3, as DNA: TGCGCCAGCAGTCAATATCTACCGGACAGAACTACCTACGAGCAGTACTTC. Its protein is CASSQYLPDRTTYEQYF.

This rearrangement joins TRBV7-9 to TRBJ1-6, with 10 nucleotides matching TRBD1. Per the germline V gene, CDR1 is SEHNR and CDR2 is FQNEAQ (reference sequence). CDR3 size: 15 residues. The V gene end was trimmed by 5 bases and the J gene end by 9 bases; junction bases not matched to a gene: 7. In nucleotides, the CDR3 is TGTGCCAGCAGCCGGGACAGGGGAACGGGTTCACCCCTCCACTTT. Translated, it gives CASSRDRGTGSPLHF.

Remarks on this clone: A junction boundary mismatches the germline segment, possibly from a read error. The chain couples TRBV27 to TRBJ2-3; 9 bases match TRBD2. This CDR3 comprises 15 residues. Germline CDR1 is MNHEY and CDR2 is SMNVEV (reference sequence). The CDR3 loop reads CATSRSLAGPDTQYF. In nucleotides, the CDR3 is TGTGCCACCAGTAGGAGCCTAGCGGGGCCAGATACGCAGTATTTT.

This sequence joins TRBV5-4 and TRBJ2-7; D might be TRBD1 (6 bases). The V gene's germline CDR1 is SGHNT and CDR2 YYREEE (reference sequence). V lost 4 bases and J 3 bases, leaving 17 bases between the germline ends. The CDR3 runs 15 residues. The CDR3, as DNA: TGTGCCAGCAGCCCCGACGGACAGACAGTCTACGAGCAGTACTTC. Its translation: CASSPDGQTVYEQYF.

The chain recombines TRBV28 with TRBJ2-1; possibly TRBD1 for D (6 bases). CDR1 MDHEN and CDR2 SYDVKM come from the germline V gene. The CDR3 runs 15 residues. Between the trimmed V and J ends, which lost 4 bases and 2 bases, there was a span of 12 bases. The CDR3 region has the DNA TGTGCCAGCAGTTCTCACGACAGGACCTACAATGAGCAGTTCTTC. This codes for CASSSHDRTYNEQFF.

CDR3 protein: CASSPSGGRTNEQFF. The CDR3 DNA reads as TGTGCCAGCAGCCCCAGCGGGGGGAGAACCAATGAGCAGTTCTTC. The rearrangement uses TRBV11-3 and TRBJ2-1; 9 bases agree with TRBD2. J lost 6 bases, V lost 5 bases, and 8 bases had no gene match. The germline V gene has CDR1 SGHNT and CDR2 YENEEA. CDR3 length: 15 residues.

The V and J genes are TRBV30 and TRBJ2-1, with D unresolved. Germline V lookup: CDR1 GTSNPN, CDR2 SVGIG (reference sequence). V was clipped by 5 bases and J by 1 base, with 15 bases between them. The CDR3 has 15 amino acids. In DNA, the CDR3 is TGTGCCTGGGGCCCTCCGTGGCTGTCCTACAATGAGCAGTTCTTC. It translates to CAWGPPWLSYNEQFF. Variable domain in full (rest from reference TRBV30 and TRBJ2-1): SQTIHQWPATLVQPVGSPLSLECTVEGTSNPNLYWYRQAAGRGLQLLFYSVGIGQISSEVPQNLSASRPQDRQFILSSKKLLLSDSGFYLCAWGPPWLSYNEQFFGPGTRLTVL.

The rearrangement uses TRBV19 and TRBJ1-5, with TRBD1 identical over 7 bases. V was clipped by 3 bases and J by 3 bases; unmatched bases: 8. This CDR3 is 16 amino acids long. Germline CDR1 LNHDA, CDR2 SQIVND (reference sequence). CDR3 nucleotide sequence: TGTGCCAGTAGTATGATGGGGGACAGCTACAATCAGCCCCAGCATTTT. Translated, it gives CASSMMGDSYNQPQHF.

V is TRBV9 and J is TRBJ2-2; D remains unclear. The CDR3 totals 14 residues. Germline CDR1 is SGDLS and CDR2 is YYNGEE. The V end lost 2 bases, the J end lost 8 bases, and 13 bases lay between the germline ends. CDR3 residues: CASSVSQQIGELFF. In DNA, the CDR3 is TGTGCCAGCAGCGTCAGCCAACAGATAGGGGAGCTGTTTTTT.